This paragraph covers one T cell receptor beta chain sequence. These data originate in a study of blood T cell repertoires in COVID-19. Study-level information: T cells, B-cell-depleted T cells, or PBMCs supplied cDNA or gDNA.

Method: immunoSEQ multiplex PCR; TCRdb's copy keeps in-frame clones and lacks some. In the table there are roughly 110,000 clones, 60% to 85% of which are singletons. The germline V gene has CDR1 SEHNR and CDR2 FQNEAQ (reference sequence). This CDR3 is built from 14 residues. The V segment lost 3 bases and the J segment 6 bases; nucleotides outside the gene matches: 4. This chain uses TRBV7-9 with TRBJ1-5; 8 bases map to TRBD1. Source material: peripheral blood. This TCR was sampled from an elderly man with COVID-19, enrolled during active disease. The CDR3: CASSFTGGSQPQHF. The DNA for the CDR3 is TGTGCCAGCAGCTTCACAGGGGGGAGTCAGCCCCAGCATTTT.